Below are 31 T cell receptor beta chains sequenced from a single sample in a study of blood T cell repertoires in COVID-19 (dated by TCRdb to the early 2020s). The library was generated by the immunoSEQ multiplex PCR assay. TCRdb took this table from immuneACCESS and kept in-frame rearrangements with V and J called. Such tables lack part of the clones; where checked against another copy, unresolved V genes explain under half of the gap, and the rest is unexplained. The sample profile shows 200,000 to 300,000 clones; approximately 86% of them were found once. About 3.5% of the sample lies in the top ten. Sequenced: PBMCs or T cells enriched from blood (not recorded which). The receptors were gathered from a woman aged 40 to 50 with acute COVID-19.

V usage is TRBV19 and J usage is TRBJ2-7; 9 bases fit TRBD1. Germline V gives CDR1 LNHDA, CDR2 SQIVND (reference sequence). This CDR3 has 15 amino acids. The J segment lost 3 bases and the V segment lost 7 bases, leaving 10 bases of the junction unmatched. The CDR3 region has the DNA TGTGCCAGTACGCAGTCGGGACAGGGCTACTACGAGCAGTACTTC. This gives the protein CASTQSGQGYYEQYF. Using reference TRBV19 and TRBJ2-7 for the parts outside the CDR3, the full variable domain is DGGITQSPKYLFRKEGQNVTLSCEQNLNHDAMYWYRQDPGQGLRLIYYSQIVNDFQKGDIAEGYSVSREKKESFPLTVTSAQKNPTAFYLCASTQSGQGYYEQYFGPGTRLTVT.

This chain joins TRBV21-1 and TRBJ2-5; TRBD2, the table's D call, lacks a check against the DNA. TRBV21-1 is recorded as a pseudogene. The CDR3 is made up of 17 amino acids. For the CDR3, the DNA is TGTGCCAGCAGCAAAGAAGGGACTAGCGGGGGGCCGGGGACCCAGTACTTC. Amino acid sequence: CASSKEGTSGGPGTQYF.

Concerning this clone itself: The junction and the germline gene differ at one end; a read error may be behind it. The V gene is TRBV7-8, the J gene TRBJ2-3, with 9 bases matching TRBD2. The CDR3 is 15 amino acids. Germline CDR1 reads SGHVS; CDR2 reads FQNEAQ. The CDR3 DNA sequence: TGTGCCAGCAGCTTATCCGGGACTAGCAAAGATACGCAGTATTTT. It codes for CASSLSGTSKDTQYF.

This chain links TRBV19 with TRBJ2-5; 7 positions agree with TRBD2. This CDR3 is 15 amino acids long. Germline loops: CDR1 LNHDA, CDR2 SQIVND (reference sequence). Trimming at V came to 3 bases and at J to 5 bases, leaving 9 bases not matched to a gene. The CDR3 reads CASSIGLAASETQYF. In DNA, the CDR3 is TGTGCCAGTAGTATTGGTCTAGCGGCGTCGGAGACCCAGTACTTC.

This chain joins TRBV19 and TRBJ2-7; TRBD2 agrees at 8 bases. Trimming removed 3 bases from V and 7 bases from J; junction bases left unmatched: 11. The CDR3 has 15 amino acids. Germline V gene data show CDR1 as LNHDA and CDR2 as SQIVND (reference sequence). The CDR3 loop reads CASSISWTPGGEQYF. CDR3 bases: TGTGCCAGTAGTATCTCTTGGACACCGGGGGGGGAGCAGTACTTC. The full variable domain, rest sourced from reference TRBV19 and TRBJ2-7, is DGGITQSPKYLFRKEGQNVTLSCEQNLNHDAMYWYRQDPGQGLRLIYYSQIVNDFQKGDIAEGYSVSREKKESFPLTVTSAQKNPTAFYLCASSISWTPGGEQYFGPGTRLTVT.

This clone has a single count. The chain recombines TRBV7-3 with TRBJ2-5; a possible D gene is TRBD1 (6 bases). The CDR3 sequence is 13 residues long. The germline CDR1 and CDR2 sequences are SGHTA and FQGTGA. Trimming removed 5 bases at V and 4 bases at J, with 11 bases between. CDR3 DNA: TGTGCCAGCAGCAATAAAGGGGGAGAGACCCAGTACTTC. Translating it yields CASSNKGGETQYF. Combining the CDR3 with reference TRBV7-3 and TRBJ2-5 gives the whole variable domain GAGVSQTPSNKVTEKGKYVELRCDPISGHTALYWYRQSLGQGPEFLIYFQGTGAADDSGLPNDRFFAVRPEGSVSTLKIQRTERGDSAVYLCASSNKGGETQYFGPGTRLLVL.

This clone was recorded only once. The chain has TRBV25-1 and TRBJ2-1, with 8 bases identical to TRBD2. CDR3 length equals 16 residues. V lost 5 bases, J lost 1 base, and 7 bases stayed unmatched. Looked up from germline, CDR1 is MGHDK and CDR2 is SYGVNS. The CDR3 nucleotides are TGTGCCAGCAGTCCACCCGAGCGGGAGTCCTACAATGAGCAGTTCTTC. It translates to CASSPPERESYNEQFF.

CDR3 sequence (DNA): TGTGCCAGTACCTCCGAGGACGAGCAGTACTTC. Encoded protein: CASTSEDEQYF. This rearrangement joins TRBV19 to TRBJ2-7; D gene uncertain. Trimming took 7 bases from V and 5 from J, leaving 9 bases between them. The CDR3 is made up of 11 amino acids. The germline V gene encodes CDR1 LNHDA and CDR2 SQIVND (reference sequence).

The chain is built from TRBV12-3 or TRBV12-4 and TRBJ2-5; the D gene is possibly TRBD2 (5 bases). The CDR3 totals 13 residues. Trimming cost V 6 bases and J 4 bases, with 12 bases left between them. CDR3 nucleotides: TGTGCCAGCAGCCGGGGAGAGGGAGAGACCCAGTACTTC. Amino acids: CASSRGEGETQYF.

The V and J genes are TRBV4-2 and TRBJ2-7; TRBD2 might be the D (5 bases). The CDR3 extends over 16 amino acids. Germline CDR1 LGHNA, CDR2 YNFKEQ. V was trimmed by 3 bases and J by 3 bases, leaving 18 bases between them. Written as DNA, the CDR3 is TGTGCCAGCAGCCATAGAGAAACTAGTGTCGGCTACGAGCAGTACTTC. Amino acids: CASSHRETSVGYEQYF.

V usage is TRBV24-1 and J usage is TRBJ2-1; 14 nucleotides align to TRBD2. The CDR3 consists of 16 residues. Trimming cost V 6 bases and J 10 bases; bases outside gene matches: 10. Per the germline V gene, CDR1 is KGHDR and CDR2 is SFDVKD. The CDR3 sequence: CATSNGLAGGSWEQFF. Written as DNA, the CDR3 is TGTGCCACCAGTAACGGACTAGCGGGAGGTTCGTGGGAGCAGTTCTTC.

This clone was observed many times. The gene calls are TRBV12-5 and TRBJ1-1; D remains unclear. V was clipped by 0 bases and J by 5 bases, with 7 bases between them. Germline V lookup: CDR1 LGHNT, CDR2 FRNRAP. This CDR3 has 13 residues. CDR3 DNA sequence: TGTGCTAGTGGTTTGGTAACCGGGACTGAAGCTTTCTTT. Encoded protein: CASGLVTGTEAFF.

There are a few counts of this clone. The chain couples TRBV6-6 to TRBJ2-1; D call uncertain. V lost 3 bases and J 0 bases, leaving 12 bases between the germline ends. CDR3 length: 16 amino acids. In germline, CDR1 is MNHNY, CDR2 SVGAGI (reference sequence). The CDR3 coding sequence is TGTGCCAGCAGTTATGCTCGGAGTAGCTCCTACAATGAGCAGTTCTTC. Protein sequence: CASSYARSSSYNEQFF.

The rearrangement links TRBV27 to TRBJ1-1; the match to TRBD1 covers 10 bases. The germline V gene has CDR1 MNHEY and CDR2 SMNVEV (reference sequence). Trimming took 4 bases from V and 1 from J; bases not matched to a gene: 3. This CDR3 has 15 amino acids. CDR3 region: CASSSRDRGNTEAFF. DNA of the CDR3: TGTGCCAGCAGTTCCCGGGACAGGGGGAACACTGAAGCTTTCTTT.

This chain uses TRBV3-1 (or the pseudogene TRBV3-2) with TRBJ1-2; TRBD1 matches at 7 bases. The CDR3 has 16 residues. The ends lost 2 bases at V and 3 bases at J; junction bases unmatched: 9. Germline CDR1 LGHDT, CDR2 YNNKEL (reference sequence). CDR3 sequence reads: CASSQSLKGGYYGYTF. In DNA, the CDR3 is TGTGCCAGCAGCCAATCCCTAAAAGGGGGCTACTATGGCTACACCTTC.

This chain links TRBV6-1 with TRBJ2-1; TRBD2 aligns across 7 bases. Looked up from germline, CDR1 is MNHNS and CDR2 is SASEGT. CDR3 length equals 17 residues. V shed 2 bases and J 2 bases; nucleotides not matched to a gene: 9. CDR3 loop: CASSEPTGLGTYNEQFF. The CDR3 nucleotides are TGTGCCAGCAGTGAACCAACAGGACTAGGGACCTACAATGAGCAGTTCTTC.

This clone was counted only a few times. V is TRBV19 and J is TRBJ1-1; tentative D call: TRBD1 (5 bases). The germline V gene encodes CDR1 LNHDA and CDR2 SQIVND (reference sequence). Deletions cut 4 bases from V and 8 bases from J, with 14 bases between. The CDR3 loop spans 13 amino acids. CDR3: CASSTPPRGEAFF. The CDR3 nucleotides read TGTGCCAGTAGTACGCCACCCCGGGGGGAAGCTTTCTTT.

J is TRBJ2-3 and V is TRBV7-9, with 13 nucleotides matching TRBD2. The junction had 9 bases not matched to a gene; V was cut back by 5 bases and J by 4 bases. Germline lookup yields CDR1 SEHNR and CDR2 FQNEAQ (reference sequence). The CDR3 has 17 amino acids. CDR3 region: CASSPGTLAGGADTQYF. The DNA for the CDR3 is TGTGCCAGCAGCCCCGGTACACTAGCGGGAGGGGCAGATACGCAGTATTTT.

The chain couples TRBV7-9 to TRBJ1-5, with 7 nucleotides matching TRBD1. The CDR3 sequence is 15 residues long. With 4 bases clipped from V and 5 bases from J, the junction kept 8 bases outside the gene matches. CDR1 and CDR2 (germline): SEHNR, FQNEAQ (reference sequence). The CDR3 DNA sequence: TGTGCCAGCAGCTCGACGACAGGGCCCCATCAGCCCCAGCATTTT. The encoded protein is CASSSTTGPHQPQHF.

The J gene is TRBJ2-7, the V gene TRBV5-1, with TRBD2 matching over 7 bases. The V gene's germline CDR1 is SGHRS and CDR2 YFSETQ. The CDR3 extends over 14 amino acids. V shed 2 bases and J 4 bases; nucleotides not matched to a gene: 6. CDR3 residues: CASSFLGEGYEQYF. The CDR3 DNA reads as TGCGCCAGCAGCTTCCTAGGGGAGGGGTACGAGCAGTACTTC.

This clone appeared once. The V call is TRBV7-2, the J call TRBJ2-7; TRBD1 matches at 11 bases. This CDR3 is 16 amino acids long. V was clipped by 5 bases and J by 1 base; unmatched bases: 7. The germline CDR1 and CDR2 sequences are SGHTA and FQGNSA. The CDR3 is CASSPWTGGDSYEQYF. The CDR3, as DNA: TGTGCCAGCAGCCCTTGGACAGGGGGCGATTCCTACGAGCAGTACTTC.

This clone has more than one count but fewer than ten. The chain employs TRBV19 and TRBJ2-5; D uncertain. Trimming pared 0 bases from V and 3 bases from J, leaving 5 bases between. The CDR3 covers 13 residues. Per germline, CDR1 LNHDA and CDR2 SQIVND (reference sequence). The CDR3 sequence is CASSIDQEETQYF. CDR3 nucleotide sequence: TGTGCCAGTAGTATAGATCAGGAAGAGACCCAGTACTTC.

The rearrangement links TRBV27 to TRBJ2-5, with 13 positions matching TRBD2. The CDR3 contains 16 residues. Germline V gene lookup returns CDR1 MNHEY and CDR2 SMNVEV (reference sequence). V gave up 6 bases and J gave up 7 bases; unmatched junction bases: 11. In DNA form, the CDR3 reads TGTGCCAGCAGAACTAGCGGGAGGGCCATTTCGGGGACCCAGTACTTC. Its protein product is CASRTSGRAISGTQYF.

The rearrangement uses TRBV7-9 and TRBJ2-1, with D perhaps TRBD1 (6 bases). Looked up from germline, CDR1 is SEHNR and CDR2 is FQNEAQ (reference sequence). The CDR3 consists of 13 residues. V lost 2 bases and J 8 bases, leaving 10 bases between the germline ends. The CDR3 reads CASSLYRADEQFF. The CDR3 nucleotides are TGTGCCAGCAGCTTATACAGGGCGGATGAGCAGTTCTTC.

This clone turned up a few times. V gene TRBV20-1 combines with J gene TRBJ1-4, with 7 bases matching TRBD1. The germline gives CDR1 DFQATT, CDR2 SNEGSKA (reference sequence). The CDR3 totals 13 residues. The J segment lost 8 bases and the V segment lost 3 bases, leaving 6 bases of the junction unmatched. This CDR3 is CSASMTGREKLFF. The DNA for the CDR3 is TGCAGTGCTAGTATGACAGGGCGGGAAAAACTGTTTTTT.

This rearrangement joins TRBV3-1 (or the pseudogene TRBV3-2) to TRBJ2-1, with TRBD2 identical over 16 bases. V dropped 4 bases and J dropped 6; count of bases not matched to a gene: 6. Looked up from germline, CDR1 is LGHDT and CDR2 is YNNKEL (reference sequence). The CDR3 loop spans 17 amino acids. The CDR3 protein is CASSRPGLAGGGNEQFF. CDR3 nucleotide sequence: TGTGCCAGCAGCCGACCGGGACTAGCGGGAGGGGGCAATGAGCAGTTCTTC.

V gene TRBV11-2 combines with J gene TRBJ1-6, with 9 bases that match TRBD1. Germline trimming cut 0 bases from V and 7 bases from J; bases unmatched to any gene: 1. The CDR3 has 15 amino acids. Germline loops: CDR1 SGHAT, CDR2 FQNNGV. The CDR3 coding sequence is TGTGCCAGCAGCTTAGAGACAGGGGGGAATTCACCCCTCCACTTT. This sequence encodes CASSLETGGNSPLHF.

This sequence joins TRBV2 and TRBJ1-2, with TRBD1 as a possible D gene (5 bases). The CDR3 length is 13 residues. Germline CDR1 and CDR2: SNHLY and FYNNEI. Trimming removed 5 bases at V and 4 bases at J, with 11 bases between. The CDR3 here is CASSSNRIYGYTF. The CDR3 DNA follows: TGTGCCAGCAGTAGTAACAGGATCTATGGCTACACCTTC.

This chain connects TRBV2 to TRBJ2-1; TRBD2 agrees at 7 bases. The CDR3 loop spans 16 amino acids. The germline gives CDR1 SNHLY, CDR2 FYNNEI. V trimming: 0 bases; J trimming: 10 bases; junction bases outside the gene matches: 12. CDR3: CASSEAEWTSSDEQFF. The CDR3 DNA reads TGTGCCAGCAGTGAAGCAGAATGGACTAGTTCGGACGAGCAGTTCTTC.

The chain carries TRBV7-2 and TRBJ1-2; no clear D. Trimming stripped 5 bases from V and 6 bases from J, with 7 bases between. From germline, CDR1 is SGHTA and CDR2 FQGNSA. There are 11 residues in the CDR3. The CDR3 loop reads CASSRSDGYTF. The CDR3 nucleotides read TGTGCCAGCAGCCGGTCGGATGGCTACACCTTC.

V gene TRBV7-2 combines with J gene TRBJ2-7, with 7 bases aligning to TRBD1. The V segment lost 0 bases and the J segment 3 bases; nucleotides outside the gene matches: 5. Germline V CDR1 and CDR2: SGHTA, FQGNSA. This CDR3 is built from 15 residues. Here the CDR3 DNA reads TGTGCCAGCAGCTTAGCGTTACGGGACAGCTACGAGCAGTACTTC. Amino acid sequence: CASSLALRDSYEQYF.